This T cell receptor (beta chain) was identified in a study of PD-1 blockade in classical Hodgkin lymphoma. Every single patient, without exception, relapsed after autologous stem cell transplantation, and brentuximab vedotin exposure varied. Trimming removed 0 bases from V and 3 bases from J, with 7 bases in between. Germline values: CDR1 SGDLS, CDR2 YYNGEE. CDR3 size: 15 residues. TCRdb's table, derived via immunoSEQ multiplex PCR, lists solely in-frame clones and lacks some. The table has fewer than 30,000 clones, approximately 78% seen once; the top ten hold approximately 10%. The TCR comes from a human donor with classical Hodgkin lymphoma. The rearrangement joins TRBV9 to TRBJ1-6, with unresolved D. The sample here was peripheral blood mononuclear cells (PBMCs), taken before the second cycle of nivolumab. The DNA of the CDR3 is TGTGCCAGCAGCGTAGACGGGTTCTATAATTCACCCCTCCACTTT. Residues: CASSVDGFYNSPLHF.